The clone carrying this TCR beta chain appeared many times. Antigen unknown. The sample belongs to a study of regulatory T cells in long-lasting Graves disease. Through Arm-PCR of CDR3 regions and iRepertoire HTBI primers, TCR beta libraries were built. TCRdb recomputed calls from the multiplex PCR reads with MiXCR, one row per CDR3 protein. Among about 370,000 distinct CDR3 sequences listed, about 14% were seen once. Time point reported: newly diagnosed GD, antithyroid drugs for less than 3 months. Construction of the TCR library relied on RNA isolated from PBMCs. Germline V gene sequence: CDR1 ENHRY, CDR2 SYGVKD. The CDR3 is made up of 16 amino acids. V trimming: 5 bases; J trimming: 1 base; junction bases outside the gene matches: 7. Study-wide results and limits: Persistent Graves' patients showed reduced TCR diversity versus newly diagnosed patients. Peripheral blood alone, not thyroid tissue, underwent study. New patients shared some 980 public clonotypes, and persistent patients shared more, with about 2,700.

The sequence derives from a female donor with Graves disease. The chain carries TRBV10-3 and TRBJ2-3, with 9 bases that match TRBD2. Sequences were derived from peripheral blood mononuclear cells (PBMCs), sampled at new diagnosis, from a patient treated with antithyroid drugs. The CDR3 region is CAISPLSGSGTDTQYF. The CDR3 DNA reads TGTGCCATCAGTCCACTTAGCGGGAGTGGCACAGATACGCAGTATTTT.